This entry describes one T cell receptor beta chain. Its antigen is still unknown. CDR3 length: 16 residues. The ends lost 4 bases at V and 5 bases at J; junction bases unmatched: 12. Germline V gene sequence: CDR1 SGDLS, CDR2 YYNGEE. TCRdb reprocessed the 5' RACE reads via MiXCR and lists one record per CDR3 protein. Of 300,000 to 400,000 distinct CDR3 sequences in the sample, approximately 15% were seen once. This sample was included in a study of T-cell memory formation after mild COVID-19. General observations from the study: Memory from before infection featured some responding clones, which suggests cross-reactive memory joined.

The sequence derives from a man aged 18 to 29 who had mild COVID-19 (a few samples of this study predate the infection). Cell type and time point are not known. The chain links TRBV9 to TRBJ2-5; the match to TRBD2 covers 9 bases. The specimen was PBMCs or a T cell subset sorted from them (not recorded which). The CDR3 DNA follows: TGTGCCAGCAGCTCCTATAGCGGGGGCCCCGCGGAGACCCAGTACTTC. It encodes CASSSYSGGPAETQYF.